Below, 22 T cell receptor beta chains from the same sample are listed, as sequenced in a study of cytomegalovirus exposure and HLA in healthy donors. Amplification used 60 Vbeta primers and 13 Jbeta primers. Profiling relied on immunoSEQ multiplex PCR, and the TCRdb table lists in-frame clones only, not all of them. The sample carries 100,000 to 150,000 clones, around four fifths recorded once. Material for sequencing was PBMCs. These receptor sequences come from a man between 18 and 29 years old in good health and CMV-seropositive.

Here the CDR3 DNA reads TGTGCCAGCTCACAGAGTCCCCGACAGGGGAGGAGCACAGATACGCAGTATTTT. It translates to CASSQSPRQGRSTDTQYF. The chain couples TRBV18 to TRBJ2-3; 8 bases are a match to TRBD1. Looked up from germline, CDR1 is KGHSH and CDR2 is LQKENI. Trimming removed 4 bases from V and 0 bases from J; junction bases left unmatched: 12. CDR3 size: 18 residues.

The J gene is TRBJ2-5, the V gene TRBV7-9; D is possibly TRBD2 (5 bases). V was cut by 4 bases and J by 5 bases, with 20 bases left in between. This CDR3 comprises 16 residues. The germline V gene encodes CDR1 SEHNR and CDR2 FQNEAQ (reference sequence). Here the CDR3 reads CASSSDQRPPGETQYF. CDR3 nucleotide sequence: TGTGCCAGCAGCTCCGATCAGCGGCCACCTGGGGAGACCCAGTACTTC.

V is TRBV4-1 and J is TRBJ2-3; 8 bases are a match to TRBD1. The CDR3 has 15 residues. Germline V CDR1 and CDR2: MGHRA, YSYEKL. The trim removed 4 bases at V and 6 bases at J, leaving 9 bases unmatched. CDR3 loop: CASSRGQGGWDTQYF. The CDR3 nucleotides read TGCGCCAGCAGCCGTGGACAGGGAGGTTGGGATACGCAGTATTTT.

This chain uses TRBV16 with TRBJ1-4; D is undetermined. Trimming took off 2 bases at V and 4 bases at J, with 14 bases between the two ends. The CDR3 consists of 16 residues. Germline V gives CDR1 KGHSY, CDR2 FQNENV. The CDR3 sequence: CASSQMAATYNEKLFF. In DNA, the CDR3 is TGTGCCAGCAGCCAAATGGCAGCGACCTATAATGAAAAACTGTTTTTT.

The V and J genes are TRBV7-9 and TRBJ1-6, with a weak D call TRBD1 (5 bases). CDR1 SEHNR and CDR2 FQNEAQ come from the germline V gene (reference sequence). This CDR3 has 14 residues. V lost 2 bases to trimming and J lost 9 bases, with 11 bases between them. The CDR3 coding sequence is TGTGCCAGCAGCTTACAGGCAGGGCCTTCACCCCTCCACTTT. Amino acid sequence: CASSLQAGPSPLHF.

The rearrangement links TRBV25-1 to TRBJ1-6, with TRBD1 matching 9 bases. This CDR3 region has 17 residues. V lost 5 bases to trimming and J lost 9 bases; unmatched junction nucleotides: 14. The V gene's germline CDR1 is MGHDK and CDR2 SYGVNS. The CDR3 reads CASSNPGQGLIGSPLHF. CDR3 nucleotide sequence: TGTGCCAGCAGTAATCCGGGACAGGGTTTAATTGGTTCACCCCTCCACTTT.

The chain uses TRBV5-6 and TRBJ1-3, with D perhaps matching TRBD1 (6 bases). From germline, CDR1 is SGHDT and CDR2 YYEEEE. The ends were cut back, 4 bases at V and 2 bases at J, with 13 bases in the middle. There are 15 residues in the CDR3. As DNA, the CDR3 is TGTGCCAGCAGCCAAGGGGGGGGCCCTGGAAACACCATATATTTT. Amino acid sequence: CASSQGGGPGNTIYF. The full variable domain, its missing parts supplied by reference TRBV5-6 and TRBJ1-3, is DAGVTQSPTHLIKTRGQQVTLRCSPKSGHDTVSWYQQALGQGPQFIFQYYEEEERQRGNFPDRFSGHQFPNYSSELNVNALLLGDSALYLCASSQGGGPGNTIYFGEGSWLTVV.

This clone came up once. The V gene is TRBV6-5, the J gene TRBJ2-5; D is perhaps TRBD2 (5 bases). Germline loops: CDR1 MNHEY, CDR2 SVGAGI. The CDR3 length is 13 residues. V lost 4 bases, J lost 4 bases, and 10 bases lay in between. The CDR3 protein is CASSSDFLETQYF. The CDR3 nucleotides read TGTGCCAGCAGTTCGGACTTTCTAGAGACCCAGTACTTC.

For the CDR3, the DNA is TGTGCCAGCAGCTCTCCCGATGAGCAGTTCTTC. Its translation: CASSSPDEQFF. The rearrangement uses TRBV7-6 and TRBJ2-1, with D unresolved. Germline V CDR1 and CDR2: SGHVS, FNYEAQ. CDR3 size: 11 residues. Trimming shortened V by 4 bases and J by 8 bases, and 6 bases separated the two germline ends.

The CDR3 nucleotides read TGTGCCAGCAGCTTAGGGACAGCTAAAGAGACCCAGTACTTC. This encodes CASSLGTAKETQYF. This chain uses TRBV7-3 with TRBJ2-5; 7 bases are a match to TRBD1. The CDR3 is 14 residues long. Trimming at V came to 2 bases and at J to 3 bases, leaving 3 bases not matched to a gene. Germline V gene data show CDR1 as SGHTA and CDR2 as FQGTGA.

This chain links TRBV6-1 with TRBJ2-2; tentative D call: TRBD2 (6 bases). V dropped 11 bases and J dropped 6 bases, with 16 bases sitting between them. This CDR3 region has 13 residues. Germline V gives CDR1 MNHNS, CDR2 SASEGT. In nucleotides, the CDR3 is TGTGCCGGCTCGTCGGGGGACGCCGGGGAGCTGTTTTTT. This encodes CAGSSGDAGELFF.

The chain uses TRBV7-9 and TRBJ1-4; D uncertain. The CDR3 has 15 residues. CDR1 is SEHNR, CDR2 FQNEAQ, per germline (reference sequence). V shed 5 bases and J shed 10 bases, with 20 bases lying between them. This CDR3 is CASSQAALISGKLFF. The CDR3 nucleotides read TGTGCCAGCAGCCAAGCCGCACTTATATCTGGAAAACTGTTTTTT.

The chain recombines TRBV19 with TRBJ1-2; D ambiguous. Trimming removed 5 bases at V and 4 bases at J, with 11 bases between. This CDR3 is 13 amino acids long. The germline CDR1 and CDR2 sequences are LNHDA and SQIVND (reference sequence). CDR3 in DNA: TGTGCCAGTAGTCTGGCAGGTTTCTATGGCTACACCTTC. Its protein product is CASSLAGFYGYTF.

The chain combines TRBV5-1 with TRBJ2-2, with 9 positions matching TRBD1. The CDR3 is made up of 16 amino acids. The V gene end was trimmed by 2 bases and the J gene end by 1 base; junction bases not matched to a gene: 3. Germline CDR1 SGHRS, CDR2 YFSETQ. CDR3 region: CASSFSGQGNTGELFF. In DNA form, the CDR3 reads TGCGCCAGCAGCTTTTCGGGACAGGGGAACACCGGGGAGCTGTTTTTT.

The chain employs TRBV9 and TRBJ2-7; 7 bases are a match to TRBD1. The CDR3 consists of 13 residues. After removal of 4 bases from V and 5 bases from J, the junction contained 6 bases not matched to a gene. The V gene's germline CDR1 is SGDLS and CDR2 YYNGEE. CDR3 in amino acids: CASSLTGTNEQYF. The CDR3 DNA follows: TGTGCCAGCAGCCTGACAGGGACCAACGAGCAGTACTTC.

This clone turned up a few times. The chain links TRBV2 to TRBJ2-1; TRBD2 agrees at 9 bases. Germline-derived CDR1 and CDR2 are SNHLY and FYNNEI. The CDR3 consists of 14 residues. V was clipped by 6 bases and J by 7 bases; unmatched bases: 7. Written as DNA, the CDR3 is TGTGCCAGCAGCCAACGACTAGCGGTTAATGAGCAGTTCTTC. It yields the protein CASSQRLAVNEQFF. Drawing the rest from reference TRBV2 and TRBJ2-1, the complete variable domain is EPEVTQTPSHQVTQMGQEVILRCVPISNHLYFYWYRQILGQKVEFLVSFYNNEISEKSEIFDDQFSVERPDGSNFTLKIRSTKLEDSAMYFCASSQRLAVNEQFFGPGTRLTVL.

The chain is built from TRBV4-1 and TRBJ2-2, with 8 bases fitting TRBD2. The CDR3 has 16 amino acids. CDR1 is MGHRA, CDR2 YSYEKL, per germline. V shed 0 bases, J shed 7 bases, and the junction held 7 bases outside the gene matches. The CDR3 spells CASSQEERGPLGELFF. DNA for the CDR3: TGCGCCAGCAGCCAAGAAGAGCGGGGGCCACTCGGGGAGCTGTTTTTT.

The gene calls are TRBV11-2 and TRBJ2-1; TRBD1 agrees at 7 bases. Per germline, CDR1 SGHAT and CDR2 FQNNGV. The CDR3 runs 13 residues. V was clipped by 6 bases and J by 6 bases; unmatched bases: 5. CDR3 residues: CASRQTGINEQFF. The CDR3 DNA reads as TGTGCCAGCAGACAGACAGGGATCAATGAGCAGTTCTTC.

The CDR3 sequence: CASSEAASGPDTQYF. The CDR3 bases are TGTGCCAGCAGTGAAGCCGCTAGCGGTCCAGATACGCAGTATTTT. The chain joins TRBV6-4 to TRBJ2-3, with 7 bases lining up with TRBD2. The CDR3 length is 15 residues. Trimming at V came to 3 bases and at J to 4 bases, leaving 7 bases not matched to a gene. Germline values: CDR1 MRHNA, CDR2 SNTAGT.

V and J are TRBV4-1 and TRBJ2-2, with D perhaps matching TRBD1 (6 bases). CDR1 is MGHRA, CDR2 YSYEKL, per germline. The CDR3 is made up of 16 amino acids. Trimming cost V 4 bases and J 0 bases, with 12 bases left between them. The CDR3 loop is CASSRSTGTNTGELFF. CDR3 sequence (DNA): TGCGCCAGCAGCCGCAGCACAGGGACGAACACCGGGGAGCTGTTTTTT.

The chain couples TRBV19 to TRBJ2-5; possibly TRBD2 for D (6 bases). Germline V CDR1 and CDR2: LNHDA, SQIVND (reference sequence). V was pared by 5 bases and J by 5 bases, with 12 bases between. This CDR3 spans 13 amino acids. The CDR3 here is CASSRTRGETQYF. The CDR3 nucleotides read TGTGCCAGTAGTCGCACCCGGGGGGAGACCCAGTACTTC.

The J gene is TRBJ2-7, the V gene TRBV19; TRBD1 matches at 9 bases. This CDR3 has 17 amino acids. CDR1 is LNHDA, CDR2 SQIVND, per germline (reference sequence). V shed 4 bases, J shed 3 bases, and the junction held 13 bases outside the gene matches. The CDR3 DNA is TGTGCCAGTAGTAAACTGAACCAGGACAGGGGCTACTACGAGCAGTACTTC. Translated, it gives CASSKLNQDRGYYEQYF.